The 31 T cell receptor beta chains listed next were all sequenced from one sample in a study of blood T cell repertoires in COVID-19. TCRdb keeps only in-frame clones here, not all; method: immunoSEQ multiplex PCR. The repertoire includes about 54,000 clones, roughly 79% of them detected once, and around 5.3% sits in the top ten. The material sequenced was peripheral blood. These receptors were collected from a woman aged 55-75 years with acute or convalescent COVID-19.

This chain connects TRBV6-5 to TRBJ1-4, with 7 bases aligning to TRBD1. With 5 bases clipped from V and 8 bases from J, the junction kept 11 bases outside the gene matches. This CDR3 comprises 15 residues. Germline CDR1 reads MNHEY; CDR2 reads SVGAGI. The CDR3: CASSQGVLVGEKLFF. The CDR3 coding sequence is TGTGCCAGCAGTCAGGGGGTCCTGGTAGGGGAAAAACTGTTTTTT.

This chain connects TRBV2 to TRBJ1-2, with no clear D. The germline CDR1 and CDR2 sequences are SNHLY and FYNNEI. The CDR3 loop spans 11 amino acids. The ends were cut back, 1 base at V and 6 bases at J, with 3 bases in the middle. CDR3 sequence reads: CASSEGDGYTF. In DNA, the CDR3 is TGTGCCAGCAGTGAAGGCGATGGCTACACCTTC.

The CDR3 DNA sequence: TGTGCCAGCAGTCTAAGGAGGATTTCACCCCTCCACTTT. This sequence encodes CASSLRRISPLHF. The rearrangement uses TRBV12-3 or TRBV12-4 and TRBJ1-6; D unresolved. CDR3 length: 13 amino acids. Trimming removed 5 bases at V and 9 bases at J, with 11 bases between.

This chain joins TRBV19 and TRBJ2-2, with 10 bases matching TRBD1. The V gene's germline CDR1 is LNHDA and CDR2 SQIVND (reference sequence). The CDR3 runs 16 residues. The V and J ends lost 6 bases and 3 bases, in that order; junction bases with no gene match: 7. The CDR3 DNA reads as TGTGCCAGTAGAATTACCGGGACAGGGGACACCGGGGAGCTGTTTTTT. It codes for CASRITGTGDTGELFF.

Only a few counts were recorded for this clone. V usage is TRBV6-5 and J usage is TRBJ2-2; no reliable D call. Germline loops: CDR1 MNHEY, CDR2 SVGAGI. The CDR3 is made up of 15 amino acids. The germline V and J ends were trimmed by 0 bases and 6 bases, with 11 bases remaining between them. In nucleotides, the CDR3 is TGTGCCAGCAGTTACTCTTCAGGTTTGGCCGGGGAGCTGTTTTTT. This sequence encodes CASSYSSGLAGELFF.

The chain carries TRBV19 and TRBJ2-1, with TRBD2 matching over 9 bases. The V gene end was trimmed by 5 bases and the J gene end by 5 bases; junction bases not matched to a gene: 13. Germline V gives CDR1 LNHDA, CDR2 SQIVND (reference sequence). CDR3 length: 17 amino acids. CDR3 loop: CASSQRLAASGNNEQFF. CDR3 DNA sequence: TGTGCCAGTAGTCAGAGACTAGCGGCTTCGGGGAACAATGAGCAGTTCTTC.

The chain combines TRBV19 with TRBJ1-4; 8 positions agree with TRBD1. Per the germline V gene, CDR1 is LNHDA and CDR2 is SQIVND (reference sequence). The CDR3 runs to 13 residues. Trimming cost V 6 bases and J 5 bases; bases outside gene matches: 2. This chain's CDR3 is CASSPGGNEKLFF. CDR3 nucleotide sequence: TGTGCCAGTAGCCCAGGGGGCAATGAAAAACTGTTTTTT.

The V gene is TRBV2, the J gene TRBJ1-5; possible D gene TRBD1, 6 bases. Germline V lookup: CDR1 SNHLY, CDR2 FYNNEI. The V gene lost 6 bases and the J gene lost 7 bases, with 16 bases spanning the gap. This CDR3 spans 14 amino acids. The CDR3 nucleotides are TGTGCCAGCAGCGCCGGCACAGGGTACCAGCCCCAGCATTTT. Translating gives CASSAGTGYQPQHF.

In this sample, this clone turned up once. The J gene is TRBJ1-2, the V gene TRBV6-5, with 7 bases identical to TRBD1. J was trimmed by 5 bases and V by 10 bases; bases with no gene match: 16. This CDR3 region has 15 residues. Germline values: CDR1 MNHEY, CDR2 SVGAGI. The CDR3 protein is CANHDVTGSLYGYTF. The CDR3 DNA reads TGTGCCAACCACGACGTGACAGGGTCGCTATATGGCTACACCTTC.

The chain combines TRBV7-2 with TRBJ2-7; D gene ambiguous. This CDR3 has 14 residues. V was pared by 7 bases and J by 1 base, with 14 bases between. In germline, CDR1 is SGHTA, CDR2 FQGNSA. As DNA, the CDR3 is TGTGCCAGCACCCCTGTGGGCTTTTCCTACGAGCAGTACTTC. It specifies CASTPVGFSYEQYF.

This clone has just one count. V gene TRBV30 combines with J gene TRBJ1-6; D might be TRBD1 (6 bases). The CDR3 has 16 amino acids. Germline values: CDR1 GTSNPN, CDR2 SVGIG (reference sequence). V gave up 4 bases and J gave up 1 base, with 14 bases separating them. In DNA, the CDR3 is TGTGCCTGGACTCCGGCAGGACAGTCCTATAATTCACCCCTCCACTTT. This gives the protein CAWTPAGQSYNSPLHF.

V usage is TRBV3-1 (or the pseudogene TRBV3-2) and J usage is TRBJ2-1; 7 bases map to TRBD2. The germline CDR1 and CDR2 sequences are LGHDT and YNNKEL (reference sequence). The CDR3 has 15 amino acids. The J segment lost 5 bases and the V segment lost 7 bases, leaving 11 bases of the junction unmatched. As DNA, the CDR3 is TGTGCCAGCAATTTTCAAGCGGGGCTTAACAATGAGCAGTTCTTC. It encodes CASNFQAGLNNEQFF.

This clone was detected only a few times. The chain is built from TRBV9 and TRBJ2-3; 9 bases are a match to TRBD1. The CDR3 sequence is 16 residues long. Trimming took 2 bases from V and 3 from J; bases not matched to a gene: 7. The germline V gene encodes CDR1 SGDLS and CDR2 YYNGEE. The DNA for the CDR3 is TGTGCCAGCAGCGTCTTACAGGGGGCGCTTACAGATACGCAGTATTTT. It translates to CASSVLQGALTDTQYF.

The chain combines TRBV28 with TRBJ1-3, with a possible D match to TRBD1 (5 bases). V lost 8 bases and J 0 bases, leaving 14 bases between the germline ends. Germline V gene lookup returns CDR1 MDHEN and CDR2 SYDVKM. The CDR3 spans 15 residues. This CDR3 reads CASLGGPTSGNTIYF. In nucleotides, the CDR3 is TGTGCCAGCTTGGGGGGACCGACCTCTGGAAACACCATATATTTT.

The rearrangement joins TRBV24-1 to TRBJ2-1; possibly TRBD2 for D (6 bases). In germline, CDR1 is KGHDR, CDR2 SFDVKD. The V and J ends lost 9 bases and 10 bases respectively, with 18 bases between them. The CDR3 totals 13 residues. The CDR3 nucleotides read TGTGCCACCTCCGGCGGGATGGGGTCAGAGCAGTTCTTC. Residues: CATSGGMGSEQFF.

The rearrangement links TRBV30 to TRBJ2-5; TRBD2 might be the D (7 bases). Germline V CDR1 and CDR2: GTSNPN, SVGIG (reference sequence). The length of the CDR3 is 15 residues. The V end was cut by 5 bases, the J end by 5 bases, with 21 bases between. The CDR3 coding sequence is TGTGCCTGGGCGGGGCGGGGGCCGCTTGGGGAGACCCAGTACTTC. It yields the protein CAWAGRGPLGETQYF. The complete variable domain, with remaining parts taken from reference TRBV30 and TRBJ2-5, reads SQTIHQWPATLVQPVGSPLSLECTVEGTSNPNLYWYRQAAGRGLQLLFYSVGIGQISSEVPQNLSASRPQDRQFILSSKKLLLSDSGFYLCAWAGRGPLGETQYFGPGTRLLVL.

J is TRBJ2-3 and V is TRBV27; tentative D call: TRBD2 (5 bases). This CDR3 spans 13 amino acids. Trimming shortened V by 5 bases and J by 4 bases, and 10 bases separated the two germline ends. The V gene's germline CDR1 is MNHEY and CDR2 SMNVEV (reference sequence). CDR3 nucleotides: TGTGCCAGCAGTAGGGAGTTGGCAGATACGCAGTATTTT. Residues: CASSRELADTQYF.

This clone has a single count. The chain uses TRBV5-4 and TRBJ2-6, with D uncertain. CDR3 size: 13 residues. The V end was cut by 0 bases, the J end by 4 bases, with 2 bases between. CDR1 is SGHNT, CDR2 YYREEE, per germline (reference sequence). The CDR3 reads CASSLAGANVLTF. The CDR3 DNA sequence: TGTGCCAGCAGCTTGGCAGGGGCCAACGTCCTGACTTTC.

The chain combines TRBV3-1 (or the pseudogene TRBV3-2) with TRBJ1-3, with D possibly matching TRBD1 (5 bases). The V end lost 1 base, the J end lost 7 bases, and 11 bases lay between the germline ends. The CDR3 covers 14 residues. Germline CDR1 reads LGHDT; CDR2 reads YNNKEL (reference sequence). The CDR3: CASSQGQFRNTIYF. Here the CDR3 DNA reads TGTGCCAGCAGCCAAGGACAGTTCCGGAACACCATATATTTT.

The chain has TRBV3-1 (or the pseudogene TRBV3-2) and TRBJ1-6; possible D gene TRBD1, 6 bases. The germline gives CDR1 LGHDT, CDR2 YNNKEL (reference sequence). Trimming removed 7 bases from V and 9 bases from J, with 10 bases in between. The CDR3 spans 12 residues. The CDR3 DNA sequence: TGTGCCAGCACACAGGGCAGTTCACCCCTCCACTTT. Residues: CASTQGSSPLHF.

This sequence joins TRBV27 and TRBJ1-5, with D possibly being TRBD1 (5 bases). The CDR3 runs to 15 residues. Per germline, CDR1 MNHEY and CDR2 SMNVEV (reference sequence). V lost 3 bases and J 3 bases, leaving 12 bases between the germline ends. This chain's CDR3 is CASSFGGTSNQPQHF. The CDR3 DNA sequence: TGTGCCAGCAGTTTCGGGGGGACCTCCAATCAGCCCCAGCATTTT.

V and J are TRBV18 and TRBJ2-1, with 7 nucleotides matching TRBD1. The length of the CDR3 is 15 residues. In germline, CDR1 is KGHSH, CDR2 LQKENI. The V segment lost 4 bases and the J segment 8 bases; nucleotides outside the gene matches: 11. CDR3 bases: TGTGCCAGCTCACAAGGGGGCTTCCCTAATGATGAGCAGTTCTTC. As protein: CASSQGGFPNDEQFF.

The CDR3 reads CAWSADIRTNYGYTF. The CDR3 coding sequence is TGTGCCTGGAGTGCCGACATTCGGACTAACTATGGCTACACCTTC. The V call is TRBV30, the J call TRBJ1-2; D unclear. CDR1 and CDR2 from the germline V gene are GTSNPN and SVGIG (reference sequence). V lost 1 base, J lost 0 bases, and 12 bases lay in between. The CDR3 is made up of 15 amino acids.

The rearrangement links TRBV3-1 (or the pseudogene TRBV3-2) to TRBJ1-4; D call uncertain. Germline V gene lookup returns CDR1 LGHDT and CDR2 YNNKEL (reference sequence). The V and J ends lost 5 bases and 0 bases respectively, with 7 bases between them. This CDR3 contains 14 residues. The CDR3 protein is CASSGPSTNEKLFF. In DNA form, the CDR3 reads TGTGCCAGCAGCGGGCCTTCAACTAATGAAAAACTGTTTTTT.

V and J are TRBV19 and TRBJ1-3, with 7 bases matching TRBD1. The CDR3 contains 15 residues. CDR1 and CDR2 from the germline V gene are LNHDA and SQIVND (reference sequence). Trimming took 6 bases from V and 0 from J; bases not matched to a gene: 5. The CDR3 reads CASSRTGLSGNTIYF. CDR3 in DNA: TGTGCCAGTAGCAGGACAGGCCTCTCTGGAAACACCATATATTTT. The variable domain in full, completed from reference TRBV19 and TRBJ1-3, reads DGGITQSPKYLFRKEGQNVTLSCEQNLNHDAMYWYRQDPGQGLRLIYYSQIVNDFQKGDIAEGYSVSREKKESFPLTVTSAQKNPTAFYLCASSRTGLSGNTIYFGEGSWLTVV.

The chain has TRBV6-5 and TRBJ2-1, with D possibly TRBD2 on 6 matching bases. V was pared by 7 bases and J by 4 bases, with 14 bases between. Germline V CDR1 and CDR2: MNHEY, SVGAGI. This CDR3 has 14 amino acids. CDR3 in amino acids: CASTGVAEYNEQFF. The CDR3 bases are TGTGCCAGCACCGGGGTAGCGGAATACAATGAGCAGTTCTTC.

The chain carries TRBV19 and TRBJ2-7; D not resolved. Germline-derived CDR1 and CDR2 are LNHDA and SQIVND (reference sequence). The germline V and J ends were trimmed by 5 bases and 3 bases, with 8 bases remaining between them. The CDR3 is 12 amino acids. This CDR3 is CASSSYGYEQYF. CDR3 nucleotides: TGTGCCAGTAGTTCCTACGGCTACGAGCAGTACTTC. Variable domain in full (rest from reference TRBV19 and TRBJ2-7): DGGITQSPKYLFRKEGQNVTLSCEQNLNHDAMYWYRQDPGQGLRLIYYSQIVNDFQKGDIAEGYSVSREKKESFPLTVTSAQKNPTAFYLCASSSYGYEQYFGPGTRLTVT.

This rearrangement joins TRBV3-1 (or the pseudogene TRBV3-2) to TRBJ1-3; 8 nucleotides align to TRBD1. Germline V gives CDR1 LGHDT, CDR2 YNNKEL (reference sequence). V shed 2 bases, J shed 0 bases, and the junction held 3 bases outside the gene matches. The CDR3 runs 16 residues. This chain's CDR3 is CASSQYRGNSGNTIYF. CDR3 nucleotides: TGTGCCAGCAGCCAATACAGGGGGAACTCTGGAAACACCATATATTTT.

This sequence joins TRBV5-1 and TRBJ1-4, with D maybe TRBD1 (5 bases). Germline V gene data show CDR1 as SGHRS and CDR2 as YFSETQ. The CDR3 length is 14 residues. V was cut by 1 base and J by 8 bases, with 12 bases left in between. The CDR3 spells CASSLSGMEEKLFF. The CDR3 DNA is TGCGCCAGCAGCTTGTCAGGGATGGAAGAAAAACTGTTTTTT.

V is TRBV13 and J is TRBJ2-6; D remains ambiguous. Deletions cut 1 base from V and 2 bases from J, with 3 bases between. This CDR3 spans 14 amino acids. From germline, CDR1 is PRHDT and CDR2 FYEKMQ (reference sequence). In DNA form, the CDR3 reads TGTGCCAGCAGCTTAGTTACTGGGGCCAACGTCCTGACTTTC. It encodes CASSLVTGANVLTF.

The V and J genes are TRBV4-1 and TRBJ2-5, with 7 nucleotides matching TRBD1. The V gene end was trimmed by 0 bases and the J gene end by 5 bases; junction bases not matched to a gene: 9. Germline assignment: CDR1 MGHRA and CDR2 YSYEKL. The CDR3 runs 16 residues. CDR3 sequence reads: CASSQDEGAGSETQYF. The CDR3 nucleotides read TGCGCCAGCAGCCAAGATGAGGGGGCCGGGTCGGAGACCCAGTACTTC.